A single sample gave rise to the 30 T cell receptor beta chains below, sequenced in a study of T cells in tumors after PD-1 blockade. The data were produced by immunoSEQ multiplex PCR, yet TCRdb's version contains in-frame clones alone and is incomplete. The repertoire includes under 2,500 clones, roughly 69% of them detected once, and about 13% sits in the top ten. Specimen: tumor tissue, collected after anti-PD-1 treatment. The source of these receptors is a human donor with basal cell carcinoma.

This clone has more than one count but fewer than ten. This rearrangement joins TRBV27 to TRBJ2-1, with D tentatively TRBD1 (8 bases). The CDR3 runs to 14 residues. Per the germline V gene, CDR1 is MNHEY and CDR2 is SMNVEV (reference sequence). The germline V and J ends were trimmed by 6 bases and 5 bases, with 14 bases remaining between them. The CDR3 DNA follows: TGTGCCAGCAGGTGGACAGGGAGGGACAATGAGCAGTTCTTC. Translated, it gives CASRWTGRDNEQFF.

In regard to this clone: The sample contains more than one DNA sequence encoding this CDR3. The chain links TRBV9 to TRBJ1-1, with D unclear. The ends were cut back, 0 bases at V and 4 bases at J, with 7 bases in the middle. The CDR3 runs to 13 residues. Germline CDR1 reads SGDLS; CDR2 reads YYNGEE. CDR3 nucleotides: TGTGCCAGCAGCGTAGTAGGTGCCACTGAAGCTTTCTTT. Amino acids: CASSVVGATEAFF.

The J gene is TRBJ2-2, the V gene TRBV7-6; 13 bases agree with TRBD2. This CDR3 comprises 18 residues. Per germline, CDR1 SGHVS and CDR2 FNYEAQ. J lost 0 bases, V lost 5 bases, and 6 bases had no gene match. DNA of the CDR3: TGTGCCAGCAGCCCGCAACTAGCGGGAGGGACGAACACCGGGGAGCTGTTTTTT. Its protein is CASSPQLAGGTNTGELFF.

This clone was observed once. The chain uses TRBV7-8 and TRBJ2-3; possibly TRBD1 or TRBD2 for D (5 bases each). Trimming took off 2 bases at V and 0 bases at J, with 9 bases between the two ends. CDR1 SGHVS and CDR2 FQNEAQ come from the germline V gene. The CDR3 has 15 residues. The CDR3 region has the DNA TGTGCCAGCAGCTTAACGGGGCACAGCACAGATACGCAGTATTTT. Its translation is CASSLTGHSTDTQYF.

V usage is TRBV19 and J usage is TRBJ2-1; D assignment may be TRBD1 or TRBD2 (5 bases each). The CDR3 totals 16 residues. Germline loops: CDR1 LNHDA, CDR2 SQIVND (reference sequence). Trimming took off 7 bases at V and 5 bases at J, with 21 bases between the two ends. The CDR3 DNA is TGTGCCAGTACCCCCTCCGGCAGGGACGGCCACAATGAGCAGTTCTTC. As protein: CASTPSGRDGHNEQFF. Full variable domain (missing parts from reference TRBV19 and TRBJ2-1): DGGITQSPKYLFRKEGQNVTLSCEQNLNHDAMYWYRQDPGQGLRLIYYSQIVNDFQKGDIAEGYSVSREKKESFPLTVTSAQKNPTAFYLCASTPSGRDGHNEQFFGPGTRLTVL.

This chain joins TRBV5-1 and TRBJ2-3; 14 bases are shared with TRBD2. J gave up 4 bases and V 4 bases, and 11 bases lay outside the gene matches. CDR1 SGHRS and CDR2 YFSETQ come from the germline V gene. This CDR3 has 18 residues. In DNA, the CDR3 is TGCGCCAGCAGCCCCGGGACTAGCGGGAGCAACGTCCCAGATACGCAGTATTTT. It translates to CASSPGTSGSNVPDTQYF.

This clone was recorded once. The rearrangement uses TRBV7-8 and TRBJ1-1; D is undetermined. CDR1 is SGHVS and CDR2 is FQNEAQ in the germline V gene. This CDR3 has 16 amino acids. Trimming stripped 5 bases from V and 0 bases from J, with 16 bases between. CDR3 region: CASSRSSTVMNTEAFF. For the CDR3, the DNA is TGTGCCAGCAGCCGATCGTCGACGGTAATGAACACTGAAGCTTTCTTT.

The chain combines TRBV10-3 with TRBJ1-1; D is undetermined. The V end lost 2 bases, the J end lost 4 bases, and 8 bases lay between the germline ends. Germline assignment: CDR1 ENHRY and CDR2 SYGVKD. This CDR3 contains 13 residues. CDR3 loop: CAISEAGSTEAFF. CDR3 coding DNA: TGTGCCATCAGTGAGGCGGGGAGCACTGAAGCTTTCTTT.

The V gene is TRBV25-1, the J gene TRBJ2-3; 8 bases map to TRBD2. V lost 4 bases and J lost 8; bases outside the gene matches: 8. The CDR3 loop spans 14 amino acids. Germline CDR1 is MGHDK and CDR2 is SYGVNS. The CDR3 region is CASSVGGVVVTQYF. CDR3 DNA: TGTGCCAGCAGTGTCGGGGGGGTGGTAGTTACGCAGTATTTT. Drawing the rest from reference TRBV25-1 and TRBJ2-3, the complete variable domain is EADIYQTPRYLVIGTGKKITLECSQTMGHDKMYWYQQDPGMELHLIHYSYGVNSTEKGDLSSESTVSRIRTEHFPLTLESARPSHTSQYLCASSVGGVVVTQYFGPGTRLTVL.

This chain joins TRBV20-1 and TRBJ1-1, with D hard to call. The V gene lost 6 bases and the J gene lost 2 bases, with 7 bases spanning the gap. The germline V gene encodes CDR1 DFQATT and CDR2 SNEGSKA (reference sequence). The CDR3 has 11 residues. As DNA, the CDR3 is TGCAGTGCCCCGGGTAACACTGAAGCTTTCTTT. Its protein product is CSAPGNTEAFF.

CDR3 in DNA: TGTGCCAGCAGCCCGGGGACAGTCGAAAAACTGTTTTTT. Protein product: CASSPGTVEKLFF. The chain recombines TRBV7-6 with TRBJ1-4, with TRBD1 identical over 7 bases. V shed 5 bases, J shed 8 bases, and the junction held 5 bases outside the gene matches. The length of the CDR3 is 13 residues. Germline V gives CDR1 SGHVS, CDR2 FNYEAQ.

The chain is built from TRBV6-5 and TRBJ1-1; D is possibly TRBD1 (5 bases). Trimming cost V 7 bases and J 5 bases, with 17 bases left between them. The CDR3 covers 14 residues. The germline V gene has CDR1 MNHEY and CDR2 SVGAGI. This CDR3 reads CASTTQPGPTEAFF. The CDR3 DNA follows: TGTGCCAGCACCACCCAACCGGGGCCGACTGAAGCTTTCTTT.

This chain connects TRBV2 to TRBJ2-2; perhaps TRBD2 as D (5 bases). Between the trimmed V and J ends, which lost 3 bases and 2 bases, there was a span of 13 bases. This CDR3 has 16 amino acids. CDR1 SNHLY and CDR2 FYNNEI come from the germline V gene. This chain's CDR3 is CASSDFLALNTGELFF. CDR3 sequence (DNA): TGTGCCAGCAGTGATTTCCTAGCCCTAAACACCGGGGAGCTGTTTTTT. Based on the CDR3 plus reference TRBV2 and TRBJ2-2, the full variable domain is EPEVTQTPSHQVTQMGQEVILRCVPISNHLYFYWYRQILGQKVEFLVSFYNNEISEKSEIFDDQFSVERPDGSNFTLKIRSTKLEDSAMYFCASSDFLALNTGELFFGEGSRLTVL.

On this clone itself: Other nucleotide sequences from this sample produce the same CDR3. The V gene is TRBV9, the J gene TRBJ1-1; D is possibly TRBD1 (6 bases). Trimming cost V 0 bases and J 5 bases, with 8 bases left between them. The length of the CDR3 is 13 residues. Germline V gene lookup returns CDR1 SGDLS and CDR2 YYNGEE. In DNA form, the CDR3 reads TGTGCCAGCAGCGTAGTGGGGGCTACTGAAGCTTTCTTT. It codes for CASSVVGATEAFF.

The V call is TRBV6-2 or TRBV6-3, the J call TRBJ2-1, with 13 bases identical to TRBD2. Germline values: CDR1 MNHEY, CDR2 SVGEGT. CDR3 size: 19 residues. The junction had 14 bases not matched to a gene; V was cut back by 6 bases and J by 3 bases. The chain's CDR3 is CASSGLRLAGGYNYNEQFF. For the CDR3, the DNA is TGTGCCAGCAGCGGACTAAGACTAGCGGGGGGTTACAACTACAATGAGCAGTTCTTC.

In this sample, this clone turned up a few times. The V call is TRBV27, the J call TRBJ1-2; TRBD1 is a possible D gene (6 bases). In germline, CDR1 is MNHEY, CDR2 SMNVEV (reference sequence). The CDR3 is 12 amino acids. Trimming removed 9 bases from V and 4 bases from J, with 12 bases in between. The CDR3 nucleotides are TGTGCCAGTAGACAGGCCGGCTATGGCTACACCTTC. Protein product: CASRQAGYGYTF.

CDR3 in DNA: TGTGCCAGCAGCTTAGAGGGGTTTCGGACTGAAGCTTTCTTT. This gives the protein CASSLEGFRTEAFF. The chain joins TRBV7-2 to TRBJ1-1; weak D call: TRBD1 (5 bases). Trimming left V 1 base short and J 5 bases short, with 11 bases between. Germline CDR1 and CDR2: SGHTA and FQGNSA. The CDR3 has 14 residues. Together with reference TRBV7-2 and TRBJ1-1, the CDR3 gives the full variable domain: GAGVSQSPSNKVTEKGKDVELRCDPISGHTALYWYRQSLGQGLEFLIYFQGNSAPDKSGLPSDRFSAERTGGSVSTLTIQRTQQEDSAVYLCASSLEGFRTEAFFGQGTRLTVV.

The table lists this clone with a few counts. The chain employs TRBV6-6 and TRBJ1-3; TRBD1 aligns across 7 bases. Trimming removed 5 bases from V and 0 bases from J; junction bases left unmatched: 13. Per the germline V gene, CDR1 is MNHNY and CDR2 is SVGAGI (reference sequence). This CDR3 contains 18 residues. The CDR3 DNA sequence: TGTGCCAGCAGTCTTACCGCGGGACAGCCTTTCTCTGGAAACACCATATATTTT. Protein product: CASSLTAGQPFSGNTIYF.

This sequence joins TRBV3-1 (or the pseudogene TRBV3-2) and TRBJ2-3; D call uncertain. The CDR3 is 13 residues long. Trimming pared 2 bases from V and 7 bases from J, leaving 10 bases between. Germline assignment: CDR1 LGHDT and CDR2 YNNKEL (reference sequence). This CDR3 reads CASSQLNPNTQYF. Here the CDR3 DNA reads TGTGCCAGCAGCCAACTCAACCCTAATACGCAGTATTTT.

The chain joins TRBV6-6 to TRBJ2-1, with TRBD2 identical over 8 bases. CDR1 is MNHNY and CDR2 is SVGAGI in the germline V gene (reference sequence). V shed 7 bases and J 7 bases; nucleotides not matched to a gene: 15. There are 16 residues in the CDR3. Here the CDR3 reads CASIPAGVTFRNEQFF. The CDR3 DNA follows: TGTGCCAGCATACCAGCGGGAGTTACGTTTAGAAATGAGCAGTTCTTC.

The J gene is TRBJ1-4, the V gene TRBV28, with 7 positions matching TRBD1. J lost 4 bases, V lost 6 bases, and 5 bases had no gene match. CDR3 size: 14 residues. Looked up from germline, CDR1 is MDHEN and CDR2 is SYDVKM. The CDR3 protein is CASSYGTVNEKLFF. The CDR3 DNA is TGTGCCAGCAGCTACGGGACAGTTAATGAAAAACTGTTTTTT.

This clone was detected only a few times. The V gene is TRBV27, the J gene TRBJ1-1; D is possibly TRBD1 (6 bases). The V gene's germline CDR1 is MNHEY and CDR2 SMNVEV (reference sequence). V was trimmed by 5 bases and J by 6 bases, leaving 22 bases between them. This CDR3 has 16 amino acids. The CDR3 protein is CASSRPTGGGFAEAFF. The CDR3, as DNA: TGTGCCAGCAGTCGCCCTACGGGGGGGGGCTTCGCTGAAGCTTTCTTT.

The V gene is TRBV5-4, the J gene TRBJ1-1; D is possibly TRBD1 (6 bases). There are 17 residues in the CDR3. With 0 bases removed from V and 2 bases from J, the gap between germline ends came to 17 bases. Germline V gene data show CDR1 as SGHNT and CDR2 as YYREEE (reference sequence). CDR3 residues: CASSLARGGWVNTEAFF. The CDR3 DNA reads TGTGCCAGCAGCTTGGCCAGGGGAGGATGGGTCAACACTGAAGCTTTCTTT.

V usage is TRBV5-1 and J usage is TRBJ2-3; D is undetermined. The CDR3 consists of 12 residues. Germline CDR1 and CDR2: SGHRS and YFSETQ. V lost 4 bases and J lost 0, with 3 bases in between. DNA of the CDR3: TGCGCCAGCAGCGAAAGCACAGATACGCAGTATTTT. This gives the protein CASSESTDTQYF.

This chain links TRBV14 with TRBJ1-6; D ambiguous. CDR3 size: 13 residues. Germline lookup yields CDR1 SGHDN and CDR2 FVKESK. Deletions cut 2 bases from V and 9 bases from J, with 8 bases between. Written as DNA, the CDR3 is TGTGCCAGCAGCCAATGGACCGGTTCACCCCTCCACTTT. It translates to CASSQWTGSPLHF.

The rearrangement uses TRBV5-5 and TRBJ2-7, with 9 bases that match TRBD1. From germline, CDR1 is SGHKS and CDR2 YYEKEE (reference sequence). Trimming at V came to 4 bases and at J to 3 bases, leaving 11 bases not matched to a gene. There are 16 residues in the CDR3. CDR3 loop: CASSRIGTGSYYEQYF. In DNA form, the CDR3 reads TGTGCCAGCAGCCGAATCGGGACAGGGTCTTACTACGAGCAGTACTTC. The variable domain in full, completed from reference TRBV5-5 and TRBJ2-7, reads DAGVTQSPTHLIKTRGQQVTLRCSPISGHKSVSWYQQVLGQGPQFIFQYYEKEERGRGNFPDRFSARQFPNYSSELNVNALLLGDSALYLCASSRIGTGSYYEQYFGPGTRLTVT.

The chain combines TRBV7-8 with TRBJ2-3, with 11 bases aligning to TRBD2. Losses at the gene ends were 1 base for V and 7 bases for J; bases not matched to a gene: 4. The CDR3 sequence is 15 residues long. In germline, CDR1 is SGHVS, CDR2 FQNEAQ. This CDR3 reads CASSLGASGRNTQYF. The CDR3 bases are TGTGCCAGCAGCTTAGGGGCTAGCGGGAGGAATACGCAGTATTTT.

This clone showed up just once. This chain joins TRBV6-2 or TRBV6-3 and TRBJ2-2; D uncertain. V was trimmed by 2 bases and J by 10 bases, leaving 8 bases between them. There are 12 residues in the CDR3. Per germline, CDR1 MNHEY and CDR2 SVGEGT. The CDR3 reads CASSYPNKELFF. The CDR3 nucleotides read TGTGCCAGCAGTTACCCTAACAAGGAGCTGTTTTTT.

V and J are TRBV14 and TRBJ2-1, with TRBD2 matching over 16 bases. The CDR3 contains 16 residues. V dropped 4 bases and J dropped 7; count of bases not matched to a gene: 4. From germline, CDR1 is SGHDN and CDR2 FVKESK. CDR3 DNA: TGTGCCAGCAGCCTGGGACTAGCGGGAGGGCAAAATGAGCAGTTCTTC. Its translation: CASSLGLAGGQNEQFF.

The chain joins TRBV28 to TRBJ1-1; 10 bases are shared with TRBD1. The CDR3 is 14 residues long. From germline, CDR1 is MDHEN and CDR2 SYDVKM. V dropped 6 bases and J dropped 5; count of bases not matched to a gene: 6. The CDR3 DNA reads TGTGCCAGCAGAAAAGACAGGGGGCGGACTGAAGCTTTCTTT. Translated, it gives CASRKDRGRTEAFF.